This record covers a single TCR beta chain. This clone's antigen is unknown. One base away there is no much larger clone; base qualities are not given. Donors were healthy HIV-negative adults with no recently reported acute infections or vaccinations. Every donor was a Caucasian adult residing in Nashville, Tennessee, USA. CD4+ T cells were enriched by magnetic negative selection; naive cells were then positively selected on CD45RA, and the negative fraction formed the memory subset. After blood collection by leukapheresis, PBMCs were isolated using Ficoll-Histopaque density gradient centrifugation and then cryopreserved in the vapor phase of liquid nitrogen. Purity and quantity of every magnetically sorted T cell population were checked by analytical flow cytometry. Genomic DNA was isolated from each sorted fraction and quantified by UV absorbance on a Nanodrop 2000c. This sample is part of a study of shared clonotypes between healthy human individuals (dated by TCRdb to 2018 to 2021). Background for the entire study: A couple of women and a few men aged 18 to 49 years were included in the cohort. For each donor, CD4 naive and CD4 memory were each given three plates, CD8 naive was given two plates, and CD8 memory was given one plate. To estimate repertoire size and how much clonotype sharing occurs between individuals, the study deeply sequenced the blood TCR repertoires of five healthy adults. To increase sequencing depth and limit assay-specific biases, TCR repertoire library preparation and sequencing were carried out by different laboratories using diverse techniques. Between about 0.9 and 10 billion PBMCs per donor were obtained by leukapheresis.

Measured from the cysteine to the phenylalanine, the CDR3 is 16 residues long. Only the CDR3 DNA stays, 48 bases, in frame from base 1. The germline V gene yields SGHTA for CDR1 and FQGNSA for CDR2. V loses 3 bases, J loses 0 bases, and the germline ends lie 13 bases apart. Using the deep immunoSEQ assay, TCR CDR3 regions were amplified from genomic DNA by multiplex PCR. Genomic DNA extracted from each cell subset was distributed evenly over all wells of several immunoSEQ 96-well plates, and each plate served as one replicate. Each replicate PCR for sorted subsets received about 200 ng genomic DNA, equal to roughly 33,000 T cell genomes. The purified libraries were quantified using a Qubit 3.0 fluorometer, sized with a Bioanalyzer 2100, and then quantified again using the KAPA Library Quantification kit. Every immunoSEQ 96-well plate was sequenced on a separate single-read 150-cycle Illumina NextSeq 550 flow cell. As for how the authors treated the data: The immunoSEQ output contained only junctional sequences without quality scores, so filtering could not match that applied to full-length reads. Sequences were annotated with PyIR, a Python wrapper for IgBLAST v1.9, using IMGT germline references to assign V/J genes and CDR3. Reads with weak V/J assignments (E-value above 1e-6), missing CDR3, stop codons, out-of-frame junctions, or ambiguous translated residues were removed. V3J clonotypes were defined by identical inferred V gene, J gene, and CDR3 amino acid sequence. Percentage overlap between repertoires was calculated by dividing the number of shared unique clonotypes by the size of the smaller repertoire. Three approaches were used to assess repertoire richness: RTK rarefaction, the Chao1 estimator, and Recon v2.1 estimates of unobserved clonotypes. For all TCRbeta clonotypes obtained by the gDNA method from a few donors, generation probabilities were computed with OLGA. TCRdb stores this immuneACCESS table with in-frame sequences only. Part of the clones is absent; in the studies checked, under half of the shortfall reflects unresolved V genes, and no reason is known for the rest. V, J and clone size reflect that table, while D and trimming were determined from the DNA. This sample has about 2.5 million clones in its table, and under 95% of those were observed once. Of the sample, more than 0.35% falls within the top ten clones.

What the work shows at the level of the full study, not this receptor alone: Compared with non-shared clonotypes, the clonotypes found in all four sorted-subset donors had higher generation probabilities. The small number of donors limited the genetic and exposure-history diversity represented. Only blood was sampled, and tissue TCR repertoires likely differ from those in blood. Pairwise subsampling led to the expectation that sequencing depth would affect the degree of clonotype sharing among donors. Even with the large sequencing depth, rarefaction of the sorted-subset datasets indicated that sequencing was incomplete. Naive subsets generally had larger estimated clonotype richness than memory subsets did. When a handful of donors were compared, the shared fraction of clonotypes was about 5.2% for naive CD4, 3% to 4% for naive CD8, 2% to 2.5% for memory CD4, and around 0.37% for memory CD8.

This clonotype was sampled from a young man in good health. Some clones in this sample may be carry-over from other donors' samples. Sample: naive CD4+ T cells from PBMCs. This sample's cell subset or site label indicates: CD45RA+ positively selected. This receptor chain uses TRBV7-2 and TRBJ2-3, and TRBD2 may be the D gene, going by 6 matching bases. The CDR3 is CASSFLSGTSTDTQYF. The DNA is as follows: TGTGCCAGCAGCTTCCTTAGCGGTACTAGCACAGATACGCAGTATTTT.